This entry lists 27 T cell receptor beta chains sequenced from one sample in a study of Ad26.COV2.S vaccination and SARS-CoV-2 variants. The treatment is: 19 received Ad26.COV2.S at low or high dose, single or two shots; several received placebo; per-sample allocation not given. Collection of the samples took place on day 63 after the first injection of vaccine or placebo. Sequencing used immunoSEQ multiplex PCR; TCRdb keeps in-frame clones, though not all of them. This sample has about 480,000 clones, with 87% found just once. Sequences were derived from peripheral blood, sampled in a trial of Ad26.COV2.S vaccine versus placebo. The receptors come from a person aged 18 to 65 who received the Ad26.COV2.S COVID-19 vaccine or a placebo.

This clone has just a few counts. The chain has TRBV5-8 and TRBJ1-4, with D possibly TRBD1 on 6 matching bases. The CDR3 runs to 15 residues. V lost 5 bases, J lost 7 bases, and 18 bases lay in between. Germline V gene sequence: CDR1 SGHTS, CDR2 YDEGEE. The DNA of the CDR3 is TGTGCCAGCAGAGCCGTTGGGGGCCGGGGTGAAAAACTGTTTTTT. Translation: CASRAVGGRGEKLFF.

The rearrangement links TRBV6-1 to TRBJ1-5, with D possibly matching TRBD1 (5 bases). The V gene's germline CDR1 is MNHNS and CDR2 SASEGT. The CDR3 consists of 14 residues. V was cut by 2 bases and J by 7 bases, with 12 bases left in between. The DNA of the CDR3 is TGTGCCAGCAGTGAAAAATTGGGGGAACAGCCCCAGCATTTT. Amino acid sequence: CASSEKLGEQPQHF.

The chain combines TRBV7-8 with TRBJ1-4; D remains unclear. The germline CDR1 and CDR2 sequences are SGHVS and FQNEAQ. The CDR3 length is 15 residues. V lost 1 base, J lost 3 bases, and 9 bases lay in between. The CDR3 loop reads CASSLDGVPNEKLFF. Here the CDR3 DNA reads TGTGCCAGCAGCTTAGATGGGGTCCCTAATGAAAAACTGTTTTTT.

V is TRBV19 and J is TRBJ2-2; unclear D gene. V gave up 5 bases and J gave up 6 bases, with 10 bases separating them. This CDR3 is 13 amino acids long. Germline CDR1 and CDR2: LNHDA and SQIVND (reference sequence). DNA of the CDR3: TGTGCCAGTAGTTCCCCAGGCTCCGGGGAGCTGTTTTTT. Its translation: CASSSPGSGELFF.

The chain employs TRBV21-1 and TRBJ2-5. TRBV21-1 is tagged as a pseudogene. CDR3 length: 15 amino acids. The CDR3 loop reads CASSTATGYQETQYF. DNA for the CDR3: TGTGCCAGCAGCACTGCGACGGGCTACCAAGAGACCCAGTACTTC.

V gene TRBV28 combines with J gene TRBJ1-6; D uncertain. From germline, CDR1 is MDHEN and CDR2 SYDVKM. Trimming left V 3 bases short and J 0 bases short, with 9 bases between. The CDR3 runs 16 residues. The CDR3 is CASSFQESSYNSPLHF. The DNA of the CDR3 is TGTGCCAGCAGTTTTCAGGAGAGCTCCTATAATTCACCCCTCCACTTT.

This rearrangement joins TRBV19 to TRBJ2-1; D tentatively reads TRBD1 or TRBD2 (5 bases each). Germline V gene sequence: CDR1 LNHDA, CDR2 SQIVND (reference sequence). V was trimmed by 6 bases and J by 5 bases, leaving 20 bases between them. This CDR3 has 16 residues. DNA of the CDR3: TGTGCCAGTAGCGAATCAGGGTGGGGGAGTCACAATGAGCAGTTCTTC. Its protein product is CASSESGWGSHNEQFF.

The chain links TRBV7-9 to TRBJ2-7, with TRBD1 as a possible D gene (6 bases). V was cut by 8 bases and J by 5 bases, with 19 bases left in between. This CDR3 is built from 14 residues. Germline V gene sequence: CDR1 SEHNR, CDR2 FQNEAQ (reference sequence). The CDR3 is CASAFAGDRDEQYF. The CDR3 DNA reads as TGTGCCAGCGCATTCGCAGGGGATCGCGACGAGCAGTACTTC.

This clone was detected once. This chain links TRBV21-1 with TRBJ1-2. TRBV21-1 is labeled a pseudogene. This CDR3 region has 11 residues. The CDR3 region has the DNA TGTGCCAGCAGCAAAGAAGGTGGCTACACCTTC. Its translation: CASSKEGGYTF.

This clone is a singleton in its sample. This chain links TRBV4-2 with TRBJ1-5; D is perhaps TRBD1 (6 bases). The length of the CDR3 is 17 residues. V lost 0 bases to trimming and J lost 3 bases, with 15 bases between them. Germline V CDR1 and CDR2: LGHNA, YNFKEQ. Here the CDR3 reads CASSQDLLGATNQPQHF. The DNA for the CDR3 is TGTGCCAGCAGCCAAGATTTACTGGGGGCTACCAATCAGCCCCAGCATTTT.

The J gene is TRBJ2-7, the V gene TRBV19, with 7 bases lining up with TRBD1. J lost 1 base, V lost 4 bases, and 4 bases had no gene match. This CDR3 is built from 14 residues. Looked up from germline, CDR1 is LNHDA and CDR2 is SQIVND (reference sequence). For the CDR3, the DNA is TGTGCCAGTAGTACCAGGGACAGTTCCTACGAGCAGTACTTC. Residues: CASSTRDSSYEQYF.

In its sample, this clone was seen once. V gene TRBV6-5 combines with J gene TRBJ2-3, with a tentative D call TRBD2 (5 bases). The CDR3 runs to 14 residues. V was trimmed by 8 bases and J by 0 bases, leaving 12 bases between them. Germline CDR1 and CDR2: MNHEY and SVGAGI. The chain's CDR3 is CASAPGWSTDTQYF. As DNA, the CDR3 is TGTGCCAGCGCCCCGGGGTGGAGCACAGATACGCAGTATTTT.

The rearrangement links TRBV2 to TRBJ1-5, with D possibly being TRBD1 (6 bases). CDR3 size: 14 residues. V lost 10 bases and J lost 3, with 16 bases in between. Germline loops: CDR1 SNHLY, CDR2 FYNNEI. CDR3 loop: CATGSPGDNQPQHF. The CDR3 DNA follows: TGTGCCACCGGATCTCCAGGGGACAATCAGCCCCAGCATTTT.

In its sample, this clone was seen once. The rearrangement links TRBV5-1 to TRBJ2-3; 8 positions agree with TRBD2. Germline CDR1 is SGHRS and CDR2 is YFSETQ. The CDR3 is 14 amino acids. With V trimmed by 4 bases and J by 4 bases, 5 bases remained unmatched. The CDR3 protein is CASSTGLAPDTQYF. CDR3 DNA: TGCGCCAGCAGCACAGGACTAGCTCCAGATACGCAGTATTTT.

This clone was detected once. The J gene is TRBJ2-7, the V gene TRBV27; the D gene is possibly TRBD1 (5 bases). CDR3 length: 11 residues. Germline V gene data show CDR1 as MNHEY and CDR2 as SMNVEV (reference sequence). Trimming took off 8 bases at V and 3 bases at J, with 8 bases between the two ends. The CDR3 loop is CASGAGYEQYF. The DNA for the CDR3 is TGTGCCAGCGGGGCCGGCTACGAGCAGTACTTC.

This clone was detected a few times. The chain is built from TRBV11-2 and TRBJ2-7, with a possible D match to TRBD2 (5 bases). CDR3 length equals 16 residues. V was clipped by 5 bases and J by 0 bases, with 17 bases between them. Germline assignment: CDR1 SGHAT and CDR2 FQNNGV. The CDR3 coding sequence is TGTGCCAGCAGCAACCCGGGAACAGCGAGCTCCTACGAGCAGTACTTC. It translates to CASSNPGTASSYEQYF.

This clone was detected a few times. The V gene is TRBV18, the J gene TRBJ2-7; 9 bases agree with TRBD1. J lost 4 bases, V lost 5 bases, and 6 bases had no gene match. The CDR3 spans 14 residues. Germline CDR1 KGHSH, CDR2 LQKENI. The CDR3, as DNA: TGTGCCAGCTCATTCCGGGACAGGGAATACGAGCAGTACTTC. Its translation is CASSFRDREYEQYF.

The rearrangement uses TRBV9 and TRBJ2-1; 7 nucleotides line up with TRBD2. This CDR3 comprises 15 residues. Trimming at V came to 0 bases and at J to 7 bases, leaving 7 bases not matched to a gene. The germline gives CDR1 SGDLS, CDR2 YYNGEE. The CDR3 region has the DNA TGTGCCAGCAGCGTAGTGGCGGGAGTGGGAAATGAGCAGTTCTTC. This gives the protein CASSVVAGVGNEQFF.

This chain joins TRBV10-2 and TRBJ1-5, with D possibly matching TRBD1 (6 bases). Germline V gene lookup returns CDR1 WSHSY and CDR2 SAAADI. Trimming left V 8 bases short and J 4 bases short, with 9 bases between. This CDR3 is 12 amino acids long. The CDR3 sequence is CASATGNQPQHF. CDR3 coding DNA: TGCGCCAGCGCGACAGGAAATCAGCCCCAGCATTTT.

This rearrangement joins TRBV7-2 to TRBJ2-1; tentatively, D is TRBD1 (5 bases). Deletions cut 2 bases from V and 9 bases from J, with 11 bases between. The germline gives CDR1 SGHTA, CDR2 FQGNSA. This CDR3 is 13 amino acids long. CDR3 DNA: TGTGCCAGCAGCTTAACCCAGGGATTTGAGCAGTTCTTC. As protein: CASSLTQGFEQFF.

V is TRBV12-3 or TRBV12-4 and J is TRBJ1-2; D is possibly TRBD1 (6 bases). The CDR3 spans 13 residues. Trimming took 3 bases from V and 12 from J, leaving 17 bases between them. The CDR3 here is CASSFLQGEKHTF. The CDR3 bases are TGTGCCAGCAGTTTTCTACAGGGAGAAAAACACACCTTC.

The chain combines TRBV6-5 with TRBJ2-5; D is unclear. V was clipped by 2 bases and J by 2 bases, with 6 bases between them. CDR1 is MNHEY, CDR2 SVGAGI, per germline. The CDR3 contains 13 residues. CDR3 sequence (DNA): TGTGCCAGCAGTTACGCGATTCAAGAGACCCAGTACTTC. This translates into CASSYAIQETQYF.

This chain uses TRBV30 with TRBJ1-2; D call uncertain. This CDR3 has 11 residues. Looked up from germline, CDR1 is GTSNPN and CDR2 is SVGIG (reference sequence). V lost 2 bases and J lost 10, with 11 bases in between. In DNA, the CDR3 is TGTGCCTGGAGTAGGACGGTTCCCTACACCTTC. It yields the protein CAWSRTVPYTF. The variable domain in full, with the rest retrieved from reference TRBV30 and TRBJ1-2, is SQTIHQWPATLVQPVGSPLSLECTVEGTSNPNLYWYRQAAGRGLQLLFYSVGIGQISSEVPQNLSASRPQDRQFILSSKKLLLSDSGFYLCAWSRTVPYTFGSGTRLTVV.

The J gene is TRBJ1-3, the V gene TRBV6-6; D ambiguous. CDR1 is MNHNY, CDR2 SVGAGI, per germline (reference sequence). The CDR3 runs 13 residues. Trimming removed 5 bases at V and 5 bases at J, with 10 bases between. The CDR3: CASSQSQRNTIYF. In DNA, the CDR3 is TGTGCCAGCAGTCAATCGCAGAGAAACACCATATATTTT.

The gene calls are TRBV5-1 and TRBJ2-3, with 13 positions matching TRBD2. The CDR3 covers 16 residues. The ends lost 3 bases at V and 6 bases at J; junction bases unmatched: 7. The germline V gene has CDR1 SGHRS and CDR2 YFSETQ. The CDR3 loop is CASSSLMTSGGDTQYF. The CDR3 DNA sequence: TGCGCCAGCAGCTCTTTGATGACTAGCGGGGGGGATACGCAGTATTTT.

The chain employs TRBV28 and TRBJ1-2; 11 bases fit TRBD1. V gave up 4 bases and J gave up 6 bases; unmatched junction bases: 1. The V gene's germline CDR1 is MDHEN and CDR2 SYDVKM. The CDR3 runs to 13 residues. The chain's CDR3 is CASSSDRGHGYTF. The CDR3 bases are TGTGCCAGCAGTTCGGACAGGGGGCATGGCTACACCTTC.

The chain uses TRBV24-1 and TRBJ2-3; D not resolved. This CDR3 is 14 amino acids long. Germline CDR1 KGHDR, CDR2 SFDVKD. Trimming left V 5 bases short and J 1 base short, with 9 bases between. CDR3: CATSGSPRTDTQYF. CDR3 sequence (DNA): TGTGCCACCAGTGGTTCCCCGCGCACAGATACGCAGTATTTT.